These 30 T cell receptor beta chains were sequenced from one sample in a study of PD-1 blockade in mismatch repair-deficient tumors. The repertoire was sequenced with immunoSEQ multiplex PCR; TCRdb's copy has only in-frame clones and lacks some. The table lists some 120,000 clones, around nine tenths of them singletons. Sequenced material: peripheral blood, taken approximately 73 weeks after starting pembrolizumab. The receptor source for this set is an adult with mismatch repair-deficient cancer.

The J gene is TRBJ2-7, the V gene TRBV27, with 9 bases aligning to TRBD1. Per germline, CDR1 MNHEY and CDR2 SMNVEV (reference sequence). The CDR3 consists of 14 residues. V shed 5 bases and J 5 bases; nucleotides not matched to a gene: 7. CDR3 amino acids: CASSRRTGAHEQYF. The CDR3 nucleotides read TGTGCCAGCAGTAGAAGGACAGGGGCCCACGAGCAGTACTTC.

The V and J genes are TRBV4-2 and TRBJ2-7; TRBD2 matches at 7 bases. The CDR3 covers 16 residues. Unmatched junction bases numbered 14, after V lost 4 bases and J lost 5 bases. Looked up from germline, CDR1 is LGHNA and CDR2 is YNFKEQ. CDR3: CASSLVSGGRNHEQYF. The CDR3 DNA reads TGTGCCAGCAGCCTCGTCTCGGGCGGGAGAAACCACGAGCAGTACTTC.

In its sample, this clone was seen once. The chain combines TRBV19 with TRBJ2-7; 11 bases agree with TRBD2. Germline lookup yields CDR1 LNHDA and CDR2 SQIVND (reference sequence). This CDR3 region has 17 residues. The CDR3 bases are TGTGCGTCGACCCGGACAGGGACTAGCGGTACTTCCTACGAGCAGTACTTC. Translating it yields CASTRTGTSGTSYEQYF.

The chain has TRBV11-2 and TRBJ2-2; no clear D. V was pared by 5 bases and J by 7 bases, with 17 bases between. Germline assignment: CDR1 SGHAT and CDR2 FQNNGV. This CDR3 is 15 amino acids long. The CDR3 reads CASSLRRTPDGELFF. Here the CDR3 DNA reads TGTGCCAGCAGCCTGAGACGGACCCCGGACGGGGAGCTGTTTTTT.

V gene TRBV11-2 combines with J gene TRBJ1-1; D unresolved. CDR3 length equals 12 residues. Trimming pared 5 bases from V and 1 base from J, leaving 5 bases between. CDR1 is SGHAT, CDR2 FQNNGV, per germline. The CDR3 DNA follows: TGTGCCAGCAGCAAGCAGAACACTGAAGCTTTCTTT. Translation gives CASSKQNTEAFF.

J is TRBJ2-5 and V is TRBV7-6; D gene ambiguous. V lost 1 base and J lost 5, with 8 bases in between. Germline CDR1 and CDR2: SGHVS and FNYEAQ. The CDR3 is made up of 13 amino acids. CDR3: CASSLEVRETQYF. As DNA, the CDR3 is TGTGCCAGCAGCTTAGAGGTGCGGGAGACCCAGTACTTC. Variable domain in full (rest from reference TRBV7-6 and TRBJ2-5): GAGVSQSPRYKVTKRGQDVALRCDPISGHVSLYWYRQALGQGPEFLTYFNYEAQQDKSGLPNDRFSAERPEGSISTLTIQRTEQRDSAMYRCASSLEVRETQYFGPGTRLLVL.

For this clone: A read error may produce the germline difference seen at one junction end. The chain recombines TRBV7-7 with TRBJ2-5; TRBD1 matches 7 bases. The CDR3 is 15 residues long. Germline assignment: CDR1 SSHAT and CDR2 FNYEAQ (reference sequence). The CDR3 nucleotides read TGTGCTAGCAGCTCCTCTCCGGGACAGCAAGAGACCCAGTACTTC. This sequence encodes CASSSSPGQQETQYF.

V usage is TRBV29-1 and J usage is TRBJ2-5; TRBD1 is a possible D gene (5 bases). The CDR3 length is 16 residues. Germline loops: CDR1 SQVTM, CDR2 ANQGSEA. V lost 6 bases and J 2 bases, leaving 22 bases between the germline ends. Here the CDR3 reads CSVGQGQGPAQETQYF. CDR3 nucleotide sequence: TGCAGCGTGGGGCAGGGTCAGGGCCCGGCACAAGAGACCCAGTACTTC. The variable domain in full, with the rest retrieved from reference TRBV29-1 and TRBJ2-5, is SAVISQKPSRDICQRGTSLTIQCQVDSQVTMMFWYRQQPGQSLTLIATANQGSEATYESGFVIDKFPISRPNLTFSTLTVSNMSPEDSSIYLCSVGQGQGPAQETQYFGPGTRLLVL.

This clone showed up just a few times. CDR3 amino acids: CASSHPGLAGLGEQYF. CDR3 coding DNA: TGTGCCAGCAGCCACCCGGGACTAGCGGGGCTAGGCGAGCAGTACTTC. This chain connects TRBV7-2 to TRBJ2-7, with TRBD2 matching over 13 bases. Germline CDR1 is SGHTA and CDR2 is FQGNSA. V was pared by 5 bases and J by 6 bases, with 10 bases of the junction left unmatched. The CDR3 is made up of 16 amino acids.

This CDR3 is CASSENRVRNTEAFF. The CDR3, as DNA: TGTGCCAGCAGCGAAAACAGGGTGAGGAACACTGAAGCTTTCTTT. The rearrangement joins TRBV11-3 to TRBJ1-1, with D possibly being TRBD1 (6 bases). V lost 5 bases and J 1 base, leaving 14 bases between the germline ends. The germline CDR1 and CDR2 sequences are SGHNT and YENEEA. This CDR3 has 15 amino acids.

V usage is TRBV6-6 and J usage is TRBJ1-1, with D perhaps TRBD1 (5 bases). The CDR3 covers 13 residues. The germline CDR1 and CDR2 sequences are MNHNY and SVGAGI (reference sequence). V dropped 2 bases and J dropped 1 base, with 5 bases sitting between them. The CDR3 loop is CASSYQGNTEAFF. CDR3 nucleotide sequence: TGTGCCAGCAGTTACCAGGGGAACACTGAAGCTTTCTTT.

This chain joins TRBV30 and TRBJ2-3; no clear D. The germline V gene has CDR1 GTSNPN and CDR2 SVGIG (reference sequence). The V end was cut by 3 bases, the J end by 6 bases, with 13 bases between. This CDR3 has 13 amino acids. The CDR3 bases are TGTGCCTGGAGCGCCGTCAGCAAGGATACGCAGTATTTT. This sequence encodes CAWSAVSKDTQYF. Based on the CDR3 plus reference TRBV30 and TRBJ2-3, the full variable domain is SQTIHQWPATLVQPVGSPLSLECTVEGTSNPNLYWYRQAAGRGLQLLFYSVGIGQISSEVPQNLSASRPQDRQFILSSKKLLLSDSGFYLCAWSAVSKDTQYFGPGTRLTVL.

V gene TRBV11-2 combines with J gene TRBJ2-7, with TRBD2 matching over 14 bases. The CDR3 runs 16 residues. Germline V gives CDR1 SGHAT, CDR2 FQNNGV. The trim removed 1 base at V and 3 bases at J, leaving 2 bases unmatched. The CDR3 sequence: CASSLAGTSGSYEQYF. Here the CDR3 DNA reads TGTGCCAGCAGCTTAGCTGGGACTAGCGGGAGCTACGAGCAGTACTTC.

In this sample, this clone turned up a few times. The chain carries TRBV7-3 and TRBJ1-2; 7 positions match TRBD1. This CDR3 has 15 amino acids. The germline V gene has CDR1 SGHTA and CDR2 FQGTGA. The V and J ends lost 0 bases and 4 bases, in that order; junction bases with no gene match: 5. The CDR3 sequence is CASSLTQGDLYGYTF. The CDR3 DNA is TGTGCCAGCAGCTTAACCCAGGGGGATCTCTATGGCTACACCTTC. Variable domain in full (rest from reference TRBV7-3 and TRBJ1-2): GAGVSQTPSNKVTEKGKYVELRCDPISGHTALYWYRQSLGQGPEFLIYFQGTGAADDSGLPNDRFFAVRPEGSVSTLKIQRTERGDSAVYLCASSLTQGDLYGYTFGSGTRLTVV.

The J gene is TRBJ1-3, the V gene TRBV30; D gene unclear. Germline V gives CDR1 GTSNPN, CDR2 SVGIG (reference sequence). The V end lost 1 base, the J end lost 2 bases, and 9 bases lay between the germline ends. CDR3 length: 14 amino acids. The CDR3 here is CAWSAGPPGNTIYF. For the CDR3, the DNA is TGTGCCTGGAGTGCGGGCCCCCCTGGAAACACCATATATTTT.

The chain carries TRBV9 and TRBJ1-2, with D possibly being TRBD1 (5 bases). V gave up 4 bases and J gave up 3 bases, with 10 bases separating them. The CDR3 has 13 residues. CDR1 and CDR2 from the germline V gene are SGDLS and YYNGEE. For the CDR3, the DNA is TGTGCCAGCAGCCTTGGGGCAGACTATGGCTACACCTTC. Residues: CASSLGADYGYTF.

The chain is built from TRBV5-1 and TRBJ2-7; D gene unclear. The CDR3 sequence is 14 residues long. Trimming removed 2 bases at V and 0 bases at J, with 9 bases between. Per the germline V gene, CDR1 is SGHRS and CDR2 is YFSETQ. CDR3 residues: CASSFYGGSYEQYF. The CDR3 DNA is TGCGCCAGCAGCTTTTATGGCGGCTCCTACGAGCAGTACTTC.

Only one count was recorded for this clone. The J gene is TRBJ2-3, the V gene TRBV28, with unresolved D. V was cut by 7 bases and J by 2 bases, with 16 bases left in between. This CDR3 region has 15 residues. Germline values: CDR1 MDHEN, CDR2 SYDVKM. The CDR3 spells CASTPLSPSTDTQYF. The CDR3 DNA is TGTGCCAGCACCCCTTTGAGCCCCTCCACAGATACGCAGTATTTT. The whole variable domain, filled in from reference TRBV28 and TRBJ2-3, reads DVKVTQSSRYLVKRTGEKVFLECVQDMDHENMFWYRQDPGLGLRLIYFSYDVKMKEKGDIPEGYSVSREKKERFSLILESASTNQTSMYLCASTPLSPSTDTQYFGPGTRLTVL.

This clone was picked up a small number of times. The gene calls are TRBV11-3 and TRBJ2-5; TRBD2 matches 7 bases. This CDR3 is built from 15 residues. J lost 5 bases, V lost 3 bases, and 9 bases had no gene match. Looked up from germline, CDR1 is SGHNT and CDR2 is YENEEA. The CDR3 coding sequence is TGTGCCAGCAGCTTGCATAGCGGGTCCGGGGAGACCCAGTACTTC. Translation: CASSLHSGSGETQYF.

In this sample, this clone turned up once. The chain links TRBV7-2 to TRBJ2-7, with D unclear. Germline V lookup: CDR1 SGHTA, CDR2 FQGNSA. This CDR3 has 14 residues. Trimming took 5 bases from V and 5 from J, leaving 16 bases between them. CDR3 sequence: CASSPWARRDEQYF. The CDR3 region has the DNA TGTGCCAGCAGCCCTTGGGCTAGAAGGGACGAGCAGTACTTC.

The CDR3 nucleotides read TGTGCCAGTAGTATGTCGAGGGATTGGGTGCACGAGCAGTACTTC. Its protein product is CASSMSRDWVHEQYF. The rearrangement uses TRBV19 and TRBJ2-7; weak D call: TRBD2 (5 bases). The CDR3 is 15 residues long. Deletions cut 3 bases from V and 5 bases from J, with 17 bases between. CDR1 and CDR2 from the germline V gene are LNHDA and SQIVND (reference sequence).

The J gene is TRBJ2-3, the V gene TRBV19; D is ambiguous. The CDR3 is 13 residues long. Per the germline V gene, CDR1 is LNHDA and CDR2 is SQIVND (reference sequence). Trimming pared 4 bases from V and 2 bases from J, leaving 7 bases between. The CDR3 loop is CASSTIPTDTQYF. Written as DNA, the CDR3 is TGTGCCAGTAGTACTATCCCCACAGATACGCAGTATTTT.

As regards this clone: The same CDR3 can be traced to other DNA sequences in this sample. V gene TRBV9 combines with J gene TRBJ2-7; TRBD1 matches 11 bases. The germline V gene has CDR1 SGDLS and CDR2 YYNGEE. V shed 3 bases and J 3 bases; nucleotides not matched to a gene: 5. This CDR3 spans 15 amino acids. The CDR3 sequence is CASSAGTGGFYEQYF. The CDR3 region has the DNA TGTGCCAGCAGCGCCGGGACAGGGGGTTTCTACGAGCAGTACTTC. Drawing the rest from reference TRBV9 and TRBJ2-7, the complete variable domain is DSGVTQTPKHLITATGQRVTLRCSPRSGDLSVYWYQQSLDQGLQFLIQYYNGEERAKGNILERFSAQQFPDLHSELNLSSLELGDSALYFCASSAGTGGFYEQYFGPGTRLTVT.

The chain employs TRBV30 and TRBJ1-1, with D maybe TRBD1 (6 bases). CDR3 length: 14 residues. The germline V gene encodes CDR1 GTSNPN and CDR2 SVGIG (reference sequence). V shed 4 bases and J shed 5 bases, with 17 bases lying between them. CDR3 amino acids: CAWIGQPGGTEAFF. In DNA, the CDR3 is TGTGCCTGGATAGGACAGCCCGGAGGGACTGAAGCTTTCTTT. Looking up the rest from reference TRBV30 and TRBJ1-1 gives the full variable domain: SQTIHQWPATLVQPVGSPLSLECTVEGTSNPNLYWYRQAAGRGLQLLFYSVGIGQISSEVPQNLSASRPQDRQFILSSKKLLLSDSGFYLCAWIGQPGGTEAFFGQGTRLTVV.

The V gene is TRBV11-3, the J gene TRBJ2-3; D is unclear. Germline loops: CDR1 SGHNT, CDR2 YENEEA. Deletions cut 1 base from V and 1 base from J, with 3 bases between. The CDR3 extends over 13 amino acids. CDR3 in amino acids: CASSLVRTDTQYF. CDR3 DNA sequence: TGTGCCAGCAGCTTAGTCCGCACAGATACGCAGTATTTT.

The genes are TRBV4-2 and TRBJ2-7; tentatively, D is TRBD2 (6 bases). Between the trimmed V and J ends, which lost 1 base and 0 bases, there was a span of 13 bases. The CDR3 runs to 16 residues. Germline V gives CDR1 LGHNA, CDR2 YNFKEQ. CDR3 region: CASSQGGDPVSYEQYF. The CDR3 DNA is TGTGCCAGCAGCCAAGGGGGGGACCCCGTCTCCTACGAGCAGTACTTC.

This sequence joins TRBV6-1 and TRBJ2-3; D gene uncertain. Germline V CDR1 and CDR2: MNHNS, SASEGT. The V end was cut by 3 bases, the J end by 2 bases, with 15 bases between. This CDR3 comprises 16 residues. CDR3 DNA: TGTGCCAGCAGTGAGCAAGCAGGCTCCCTCACAGATACGCAGTATTTT. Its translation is CASSEQAGSLTDTQYF.

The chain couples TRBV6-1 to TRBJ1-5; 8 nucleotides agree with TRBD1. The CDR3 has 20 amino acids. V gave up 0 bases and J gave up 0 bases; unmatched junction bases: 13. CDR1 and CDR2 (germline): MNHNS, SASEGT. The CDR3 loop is CASSEARGQGPLYSNQPQHF. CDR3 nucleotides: TGTGCCAGCAGTGAAGCGAGAGGACAGGGTCCTCTCTATAGCAATCAGCCCCAGCATTTT.

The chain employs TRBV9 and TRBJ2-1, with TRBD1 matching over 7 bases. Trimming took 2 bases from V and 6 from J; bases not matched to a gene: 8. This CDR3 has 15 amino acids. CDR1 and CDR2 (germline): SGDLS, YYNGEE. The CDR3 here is CASSVGQSGGNEQFF. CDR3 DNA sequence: TGTGCCAGCAGCGTGGGACAGTCAGGGGGCAATGAGCAGTTCTTC.

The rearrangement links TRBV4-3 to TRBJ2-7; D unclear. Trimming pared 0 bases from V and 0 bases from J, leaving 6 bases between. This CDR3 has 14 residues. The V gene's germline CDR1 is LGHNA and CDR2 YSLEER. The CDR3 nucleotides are TGCGCCAGCAGCCAAGATGTTAACTCCTACGAGCAGTACTTC. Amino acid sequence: CASSQDVNSYEQYF.